The 18 T cell receptor beta chains listed next were all sequenced from one sample in a study of T cells in Graves' hyperthyroidism and ophthalmopathy. Amplification of TCR beta CDR3 regions used RNA as the template. The TCR CDR3 was amplified in a first-round RT-PCR using the HTBI primer set. TCRdb recomputed calls from the multiplex PCR reads with MiXCR, one row per CDR3 protein. Of approximately 690,000 distinct CDR3 sequences in the sample, roughly 15% were seen once. Sequences were obtained from blood. These receptors all stem from a woman in her forties or fifties with Graves' ophthalmopathy.

The rearrangement links TRBV6-5 to TRBJ2-5; the D gene is possibly TRBD2 (5 bases). Between the trimmed V and J ends, which lost 0 bases and 7 bases, there was a span of 15 bases. This CDR3 spans 15 amino acids. Germline CDR1 is MNHEY and CDR2 is SVGAGI. CDR3 DNA: TGTGCCAGCAGTTACTCGAAGCAACGGGAAGTGACCCAGTACTTC. It is translated as CASSYSKQREVTQYF.

This chain uses TRBV4-1 with TRBJ2-1, with TRBD2 matching over 11 bases. CDR1 and CDR2 from the germline V gene are MGHRA and YSYEKL. V was clipped by 0 bases and J by 7 bases; unmatched bases: 5. The CDR3 has 16 amino acids. CDR3 loop: CASSQETSGRGNEQFF. CDR3 DNA: TGCGCCAGCAGCCAAGAAACTAGCGGGAGAGGAAATGAGCAGTTCTTC.

This clonotype has just a few counts. V usage is TRBV7-9 and J usage is TRBJ1-1, with D possibly being TRBD1 (5 bases). The V and J ends lost 2 bases and 0 bases respectively, with 13 bases between them. Per the germline V gene, CDR1 is SEHNR and CDR2 is FQNEAQ (reference sequence). The CDR3 contains 16 residues. Written as DNA, the CDR3 is TGTGCCAGCAGCTTAATTAGGGGAGGGCTGAACACTGAAGCTTTCTTT. Its protein is CASSLIRGGLNTEAFF.

As regards this clonotype: This may stem from a read error, because a much larger clone lies one nucleotide away. This chain joins TRBV11-2 and TRBJ2-3, with D perhaps TRBD2 (5 bases). Germline loops: CDR1 SGHAT, CDR2 FQNNGV. This CDR3 has 14 residues. CDR3 sequence (DNA): TGTGCCAGCAGCTCTGGACTCAACACAGATGCGCAGTATTTT. Residues: CASSSGLNTDAQYF.

For this clonotype: Germline is not matched at one junction end, which may reflect a read error. The V call is TRBV20-1, the J call TRBJ1-6; 7 bases agree with TRBD1. In germline, CDR1 is DFQATT, CDR2 SNEGSKA (reference sequence). This CDR3 region has 16 residues. CDR3 DNA: TGCAGTGCTGGAGAAGTCAGACAGGGAGTGAGTTCACCCCTCCACTTT. This gives the protein CSAGEVRQGVSSPLHF.

This clonotype was seen repeatedly, ten times or more. The rearrangement joins TRBV20-1 to TRBJ2-1; 13 nucleotides align to TRBD2. This CDR3 contains 15 residues. V shed 5 bases and J 8 bases; nucleotides not matched to a gene: 9. The germline V gene has CDR1 DFQATT and CDR2 SNEGSKA (reference sequence). CDR3 sequence reads: CSAEGLAGVNYEQFF. The DNA of the CDR3 is TGCAGTGCTGAAGGACTAGCGGGAGTCAACTATGAGCAGTTCTTC.

The chain is built from TRBV11-3 and TRBJ2-7; 8 nucleotides align to TRBD2. The trim removed 1 base at V and 2 bases at J, leaving 4 bases unmatched. The CDR3 loop spans 15 amino acids. CDR1 and CDR2 from the germline V gene are SGHNT and YENEEA. CDR3 in DNA: TGTGCCAGCAGCTTAGTGACTAGCGCACCCTACGAGCAGTACTTC. Protein product: CASSLVTSAPYEQYF. The complete variable domain, with remaining parts taken from reference TRBV11-3 and TRBJ2-7, reads EAGVVQSPRYKIIEKKQPVAFWCNPISGHNTLYWYLQNLGQGPELLIRYENEEAVDDSQLPKDRFSAERLKGVDSTLKIQPAELGDSAVYLCASSLVTSAPYEQYFGPGTRLTVT.

This clonotype was counted a few times. The genes are TRBV20-1 and TRBJ2-3; 7 bases align to TRBD1. The CDR3 spans 13 residues. Germline CDR1 DFQATT, CDR2 SNEGSKA (reference sequence). V lost 5 bases and J lost 4; bases outside the gene matches: 6. The CDR3 here is CSAPTGKADTQYF. CDR3 coding DNA: TGCAGTGCTCCGACAGGGAAGGCAGATACGCAGTATTTT.

CDR3 nucleotides: TGCAGTGCCAAAGGACAGGGTAGAGAAAAACTGTTTTTT. This encodes CSAKGQGREKLFF. The chain carries TRBV20-1 and TRBJ1-4; 8 bases fit TRBD1. Per germline, CDR1 DFQATT and CDR2 SNEGSKA (reference sequence). V dropped 6 bases and J dropped 8; count of bases not matched to a gene: 8. The CDR3 consists of 13 residues.

This clonotype appeared a few times. The V gene is TRBV4-3, the J gene TRBJ2-6; 13 bases match TRBD2. CDR3 length: 20 residues. Trimming at V came to 3 bases and at J to 3 bases, leaving 11 bases not matched to a gene. Germline lookup yields CDR1 LGHNA and CDR2 YSLEER. CDR3: CASSHQRTSGRGVGANVLTF. The CDR3 bases are TGCGCCAGCAGCCACCAAAGGACTAGCGGGAGAGGTGTTGGGGCCAACGTCCTGACTTTC.

This clonotype was recorded at least ten times. The chain uses TRBV28 and TRBJ2-2, with 14 bases aligning to TRBD2. CDR3 length: 17 residues. V was pared by 6 bases and J by 3 bases, with 6 bases of the junction left unmatched. The V gene's germline CDR1 is MDHEN and CDR2 SYDVKM. The CDR3 spells CASRPLGLAGDTGELFF. CDR3 bases: TGTGCCAGCAGACCATTGGGACTAGCGGGAGACACCGGGGAGCTGTTTTTT.

CDR3 protein: CASSLGQVLEETQYF. In DNA, the CDR3 is TGTGCCAGCAGCTTGGGACAGGTATTGGAAGAGACCCAGTACTTC. The chain joins TRBV9 to TRBJ2-5, with TRBD1 identical over 8 bases. CDR3 length: 15 amino acids. V gave up 4 bases and J gave up 3 bases; unmatched junction bases: 8. CDR1 and CDR2 (germline): SGDLS, YYNGEE.

This chain uses TRBV20-1 with TRBJ2-7; 10 bases fit TRBD2. The CDR3 is 13 amino acids. V shed 3 bases and J 7 bases; nucleotides not matched to a gene: 6. Per the germline V gene, CDR1 is DFQATT and CDR2 is SNEGSKA (reference sequence). CDR3 DNA sequence: TGCAGTGCTAGGAGCGGGAGGGCTGCGGAGCAGTACTTC. The encoded protein is CSARSGRAAEQYF.

This clonotype was seen many times. V and J are TRBV18 and TRBJ1-4; D is undetermined. Germline V gene lookup returns CDR1 KGHSH and CDR2 LQKENI. The V gene lost 2 bases and the J gene lost 6 bases, with 10 bases spanning the gap. The CDR3 has 14 amino acids. CDR3 coding DNA: TGTGCCAGCTCACCAATTTTAGGGCATGAAAAACTGTTTTTT. This translates into CASSPILGHEKLFF.

There are many counts of this clonotype. The V call is TRBV12-3 or TRBV12-4, the J call TRBJ2-2, with D possibly being TRBD1 or TRBD2 (5 bases each). There are 15 residues in the CDR3. The V end was cut by 5 bases, the J end by 6 bases, with 16 bases between. The CDR3 reads CASSATGTAAGELFF. CDR3 bases: TGTGCCAGCAGTGCAACCGGGACCGCCGCCGGGGAGCTGTTTTTT.

This clonotype was counted only a few times. The rearrangement joins TRBV19 to TRBJ2-1; 8 nucleotides match TRBD1. V shed 6 bases, J shed 2 bases, and the junction held 9 bases outside the gene matches. This CDR3 spans 16 amino acids. From germline, CDR1 is LNHDA and CDR2 SQIVND (reference sequence). This CDR3 reads CASRPRTGNPYNEQFF. CDR3 nucleotide sequence: TGTGCCAGTAGACCCCGGACAGGGAACCCCTACAATGAGCAGTTCTTC.

V gene TRBV18 combines with J gene TRBJ2-1; D remains unclear. V shed 2 bases and J shed 6 bases, with 5 bases lying between them. Germline CDR1 KGHSH, CDR2 LQKENI. The CDR3 has 12 residues. The CDR3 spells CASSPAANEQFF. The CDR3 DNA follows: TGTGCCAGCTCACCAGCGGCCAATGAGCAGTTCTTC.

This clonotype showed up many times. The chain has TRBV5-1 and TRBJ2-6, with TRBD1 matching 9 bases. The junction had 9 bases not matched to a gene; V was cut back by 1 base and J by 1 base. The CDR3 runs to 19 residues. Germline CDR1 and CDR2: SGHRS and YFSETQ. CDR3 DNA: TGCGCCAGCAGCTTGCTGGGACAGGGTTCGTTTTCTGGGGCCAACGTCCTGACTTTC. It translates to CASSLLGQGSFSGANVLTF.